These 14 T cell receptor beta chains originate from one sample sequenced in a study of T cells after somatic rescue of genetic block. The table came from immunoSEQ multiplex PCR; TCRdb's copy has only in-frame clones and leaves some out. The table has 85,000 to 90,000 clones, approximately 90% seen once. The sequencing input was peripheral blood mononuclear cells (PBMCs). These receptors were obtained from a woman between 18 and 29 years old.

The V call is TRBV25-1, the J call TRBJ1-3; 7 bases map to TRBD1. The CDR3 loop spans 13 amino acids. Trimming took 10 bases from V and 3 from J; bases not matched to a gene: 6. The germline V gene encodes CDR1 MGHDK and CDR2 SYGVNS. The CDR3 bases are TGTGCCACCTTGGACAGGAATGGAAACACCATATATTTT. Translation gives CATLDRNGNTIYF.

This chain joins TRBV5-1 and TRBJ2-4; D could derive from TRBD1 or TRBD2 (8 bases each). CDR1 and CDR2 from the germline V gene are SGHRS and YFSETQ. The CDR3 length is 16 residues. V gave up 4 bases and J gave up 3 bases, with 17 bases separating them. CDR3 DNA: TGCGCCAGCAGCACGGACAGGGCGGGGGGCAAAAACATTCAGTACTTC. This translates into CASSTDRAGGKNIQYF.

CDR3 loop: CASSFSSVPGELFF. DNA for the CDR3: TGTGCCAGCAGTTTCTCTTCAGTTCCCGGGGAGCTGTTTTTT. V usage is TRBV28 and J usage is TRBJ2-2; D unresolved. This CDR3 comprises 14 residues. Germline V lookup: CDR1 MDHEN, CDR2 SYDVKM. The V gene lost 3 bases and the J gene lost 6 bases, with 11 bases spanning the gap.

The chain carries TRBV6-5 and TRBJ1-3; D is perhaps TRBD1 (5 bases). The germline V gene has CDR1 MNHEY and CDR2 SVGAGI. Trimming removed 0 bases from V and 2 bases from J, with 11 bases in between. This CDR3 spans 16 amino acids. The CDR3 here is CASSYSTRGAGNTIYF. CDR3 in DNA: TGTGCCAGCAGTTACTCTACGAGAGGGGCTGGAAACACCATATATTTT.

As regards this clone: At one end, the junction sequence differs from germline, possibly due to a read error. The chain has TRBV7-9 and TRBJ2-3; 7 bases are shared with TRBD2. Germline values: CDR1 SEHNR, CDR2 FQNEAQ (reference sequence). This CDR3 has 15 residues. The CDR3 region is CAISPGTNPTDTQYF. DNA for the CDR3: TGTGCCATCAGCCCCGGGACTAACCCCACAGATACGCAGTATTTT.

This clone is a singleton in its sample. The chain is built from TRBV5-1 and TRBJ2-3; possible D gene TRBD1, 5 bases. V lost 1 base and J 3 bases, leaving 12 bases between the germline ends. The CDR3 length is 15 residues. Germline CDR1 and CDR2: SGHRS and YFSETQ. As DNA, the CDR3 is TGCGCCAGCAGCTTGCGACAGCCAAGGACAGATACGCAGTATTTT. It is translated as CASSLRQPRTDTQYF. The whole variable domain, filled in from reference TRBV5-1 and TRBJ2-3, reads KAGVTQTPRYLIKTRGQQVTLSCSPISGHRSVSWYQQTPGQGLQFLFEYFSETQRNKGNFPGRFSGRQFSNSRSEMNVSTLELGDSALYLCASSLRQPRTDTQYFGPGTRLTVL.

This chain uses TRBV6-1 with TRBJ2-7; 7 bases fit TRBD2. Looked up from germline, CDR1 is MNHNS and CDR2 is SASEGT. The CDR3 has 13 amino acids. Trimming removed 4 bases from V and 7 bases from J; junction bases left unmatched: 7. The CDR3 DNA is TGTGCCAGCAGTGGGGGGGGGATCCTAGAGCAGTACTTC. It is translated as CASSGGGILEQYF.

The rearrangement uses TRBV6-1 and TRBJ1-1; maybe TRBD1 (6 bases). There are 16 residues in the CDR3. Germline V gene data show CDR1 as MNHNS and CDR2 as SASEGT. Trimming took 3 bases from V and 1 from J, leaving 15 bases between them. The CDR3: CASSDRGQPRNTEAFF. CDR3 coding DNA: TGTGCCAGCAGTGATCGAGGACAGCCGAGGAACACTGAAGCTTTCTTT.

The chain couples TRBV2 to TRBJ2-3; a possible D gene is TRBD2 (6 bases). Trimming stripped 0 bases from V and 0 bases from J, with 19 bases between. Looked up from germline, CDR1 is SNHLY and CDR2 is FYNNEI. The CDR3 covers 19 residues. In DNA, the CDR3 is TGTGCCAGCAGTGAAGCTGGGAGGCGCAAACGAAGAAGCACAGATACGCAGTATTTT. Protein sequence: CASSEAGRRKRRSTDTQYF.

The CDR3 nucleotides read TGTGCCAGCAGCAAAGGGGCTAGCGGGAGCACGGAGACCCAGTACTTC. Its protein product is CASSKGASGSTETQYF. This rearrangement joins TRBV21-1 to TRBJ2-5; TRBD2 is the table's D call, not checked against the DNA. TRBV21-1 is tagged as a pseudogene. The CDR3 spans 16 residues.

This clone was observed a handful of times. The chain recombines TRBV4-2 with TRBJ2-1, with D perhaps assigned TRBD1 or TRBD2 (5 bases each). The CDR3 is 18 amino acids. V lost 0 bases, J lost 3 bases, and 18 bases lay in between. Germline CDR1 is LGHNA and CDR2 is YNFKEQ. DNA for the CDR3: TGTGCCAGCAGCCAAGAAAACCGGGACCACCAATACTACAATGAGCAGTTCTTC. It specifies CASSQENRDHQYYNEQFF.

The chain's CDR3 is CASSIDLTGELFF. The DNA for the CDR3 is TGTGCCAGTAGTATAGACCTGACCGGGGAGCTGTTTTTT. This sequence joins TRBV19 and TRBJ2-2; no definite D call. Germline CDR1 and CDR2: LNHDA and SQIVND (reference sequence). Trimming took 0 bases from V and 5 from J, leaving 4 bases between them. The length of the CDR3 is 13 residues.

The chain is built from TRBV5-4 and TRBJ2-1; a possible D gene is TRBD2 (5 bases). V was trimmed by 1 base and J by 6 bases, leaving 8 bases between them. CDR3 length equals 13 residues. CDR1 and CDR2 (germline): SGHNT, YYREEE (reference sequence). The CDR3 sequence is CASSLWTLNEQFF. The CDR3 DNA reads TGTGCCAGCAGCTTGTGGACTCTCAATGAGCAGTTCTTC.

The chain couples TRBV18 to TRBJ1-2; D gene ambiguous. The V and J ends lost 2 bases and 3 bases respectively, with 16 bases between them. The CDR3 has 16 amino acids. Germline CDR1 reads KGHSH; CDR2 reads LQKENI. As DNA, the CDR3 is TGTGCCAGCTCACCAAGGGCCCCCCCAACTCACTATGGCTACACCTTC. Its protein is CASSPRAPPTHYGYTF. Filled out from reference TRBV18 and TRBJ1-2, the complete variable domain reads NAGVMQNPRHLVRRRGQEARLRCSPMKGHSHVYWYRQLPEEGLKFMVYLQKENIIDESGMPKERFSAEFPKEGPSILRIQQVVRGDSAAYFCASSPRAPPTHYGYTFGSGTRLTVV.